The 8 T cell receptor beta chains in this list originate from one sample, sequenced in a study of brain T cells in children with intractable seizures. Produced via immunoSEQ multiplex PCR; TCRdb's table is partial and in-frame only. The table has about 76,000 clones, roughly 91% seen once. Sequenced here: peripheral blood, sampled at surgery. These receptors all stem from a boy in the first two years of life with tuberous sclerosis and intractable seizures.

The chain employs TRBV18 and TRBJ2-2; 9 bases match TRBD2. J was trimmed by 9 bases and V by 3 bases; bases with no gene match: 8. This CDR3 has 15 amino acids. Germline V lookup: CDR1 KGHSH, CDR2 LQKENI. For the CDR3, the DNA is TGTGCCAGCTCACCGCTGGGACTAGCAAATAGGGAGCTGTTTTTT. As protein: CASSPLGLANRELFF. Looking up the rest from reference TRBV18 and TRBJ2-2 gives the full variable domain: NAGVMQNPRHLVRRRGQEARLRCSPMKGHSHVYWYRQLPEEGLKFMVYLQKENIIDESGMPKERFSAEFPKEGPSILRIQQVVRGDSAAYFCASSPLGLANRELFFGEGSRLTVL.

This sequence joins TRBV2 and TRBJ2-1; no reliable D call. V shed 10 bases and J shed 5 bases, with 15 bases lying between them. CDR3 length equals 13 residues. Looked up from germline, CDR1 is SNHLY and CDR2 is FYNNEI. The CDR3 loop reads CAIPPVKNNEQFF. The CDR3 bases are TGTGCCATCCCCCCCGTCAAAAACAATGAGCAGTTCTTC.

This chain connects TRBV3-1 (or the pseudogene TRBV3-2) to TRBJ2-1; D possibly corresponds to TRBD2 (7 bases). Germline CDR1 and CDR2: LGHDT and YNNKEL (reference sequence). The CDR3 has 15 amino acids. V gave up 1 base and J gave up 9 bases, with 16 bases separating them. CDR3 loop: CASSQVRGGLSEQFF. Written as DNA, the CDR3 is TGTGCCAGCAGCCAAGTCAGGGGAGGGCTTAGTGAGCAGTTCTTC.

V usage is TRBV4-1 and J usage is TRBJ2-5, with 8 positions matching TRBD2. Germline CDR1 MGHRA, CDR2 YSYEKL. The CDR3 sequence is 16 residues long. J was trimmed by 2 bases and V by 4 bases; bases with no gene match: 9. DNA of the CDR3: TGCGCCAGCAGCCTTTATGGACTAGCCGGACAAGAGACCCAGTACTTC. It translates to CASSLYGLAGQETQYF.

This chain connects TRBV5-1 to TRBJ1-4; D not resolved. CDR1 and CDR2 (germline): SGHRS, YFSETQ. The CDR3 has 14 residues. Trimming stripped 0 bases from V and 0 bases from J, with 3 bases between. The CDR3 coding sequence is TGCGCCAGCAGCTTGGAGCCAACTAATGAAAAACTGTTTTTT. It specifies CASSLEPTNEKLFF.

This clone was seen a few times. V is TRBV6-1 and J is TRBJ2-2; D is perhaps TRBD2 (6 bases). The CDR3 is made up of 16 amino acids. The germline V and J ends were trimmed by 2 bases and 6 bases, with 16 bases remaining between them. Germline V lookup: CDR1 MNHNS, CDR2 SASEGT. As DNA, the CDR3 is TGTGCCAGCAGTGAAATACGGAGGGTCAATCCCGGGGAGCTGTTTTTT. Residues: CASSEIRRVNPGELFF.

CDR3 sequence: CASSPPLADPYEQYF. In DNA, the CDR3 is TGTGCCAGCAGCCCACCCCTAGCGGACCCCTACGAGCAGTACTTC. The chain couples TRBV7-9 to TRBJ2-7; 7 nucleotides agree with TRBD2. The ends lost 5 bases at V and 2 bases at J; junction bases unmatched: 9. The CDR3 spans 15 residues. Germline V CDR1 and CDR2: SEHNR, FQNEAQ (reference sequence).

The rearrangement uses TRBV6-5 and TRBJ1-1, with 8 bases fitting TRBD1. Germline V lookup: CDR1 MNHEY, CDR2 SVGAGI. The V segment lost 10 bases and the J segment 1 base; nucleotides outside the gene matches: 11. The CDR3 is 15 amino acids. This CDR3 reads CATRGQGRWNTEAFF. The CDR3 nucleotides are TGTGCCACCCGAGGACAGGGAAGATGGAACACTGAAGCTTTCTTT.